The present T cell receptor beta chain was sequenced within a study of Graves' ophthalmopathy and Graves' hyperthyroidism. This clonotype was recorded many times. The antigen remains unidentified. Amplification targeted the TCR beta CDR3 regions, with RNA transcripts as the source material. HTBI-primed RT-PCR formed the first round, and a multiplex PCR formed the second. Each CDR3 protein gets one entry after TCRdb re-called the multiplex PCR reads with MiXCR. The sample shows about 340,000 distinct CDR3 sequences, 15% to 20% of them seen only once. Study outcomes and limitations: Thyroid clonotypes that were expanded above 0.001 frequency mostly also appeared in blood. Ophthalmopathy versus stable hyperthyroidism: 13-signature model gave around 85% sensitivity, 65% to 82% specificity.

For donors with ophthalmopathy, the disease showed moderate-to-severe activity, reached CAS ≥3 and NOSPECS ≥4, and had lasted under 3 months. Pregnant or lactating patients and those with other autoimmune diseases or uncontrolled infections were excluded. The V gene's germline CDR1 is DFQATT and CDR2 SNEGSKA (reference sequence). The CDR3 runs to 16 residues. V was pared by 0 bases and J by 1 base, with 6 bases of the junction left unmatched. The sequenced sample was peripheral blood. This sequence joins TRBV20-1 and TRBJ2-4, with 7 bases identical to TRBD2. The origin of this receptor is an adult man with Graves' ophthalmopathy. CDR3 amino acids: CSARDRSGGAKNIQYF. Here the CDR3 DNA reads TGCAGTGCTAGAGATCGGTCCGGGGGGGCCAAAAACATTCAGTACTTC.